This entry lists 9 T cell receptor beta chains sequenced from one sample in a study of T cells in Graves' hyperthyroidism and ophthalmopathy. The CDR3 regions of TCR beta were amplified from RNA transcripts. Initially, a first-round RT-PCR of the TCR CDR3 employed the HTBI primer set. A single record per CDR3 protein comes from TCRdb applying MiXCR to the multiplex PCR reads. Among more than 300,000 distinct CDR3 sequences listed, around 14% were seen once. Sequencing was carried out using blood. The receptor set was obtained from a woman aged 25-40 years with Graves' hyperthyroidism.

There are many counts of this clonotype. The V call is TRBV7-2, the J call TRBJ2-1; TRBD2 matches at 8 bases. V was pared by 3 bases and J by 4 bases, with 2 bases of the junction left unmatched. CDR1 is SGHTA and CDR2 is FQGNSA in the germline V gene. The CDR3 totals 14 residues. CDR3 loop: CASSFKRGYNEQFF. CDR3 sequence (DNA): TGTGCCAGCAGCTTCAAGCGGGGGTACAATGAGCAGTTCTTC.

This clonotype was picked up many times. The gene calls are TRBV6-1 and TRBJ1-4, with TRBD1 identical over 7 bases. This CDR3 has 14 amino acids. With V trimmed by 6 bases and J by 8 bases, 9 bases remained unmatched. Germline CDR1 reads MNHNS; CDR2 reads SASEGT. The CDR3 DNA reads as TGTGCCAGCAGAACAACAGGGGTGGAAGAAAAACTGTTTTTT. Its protein is CASRTTGVEEKLFF.

The rearrangement joins TRBV28 to TRBJ2-3; 8 bases line up with TRBD2. Losses at the gene ends were 11 bases for V and 4 bases for J; bases not matched to a gene: 14. Looked up from germline, CDR1 is MDHEN and CDR2 is SYDVKM. This CDR3 region has 15 residues. The CDR3 spells CAGTPRAGGPDTQYF. The CDR3 DNA reads as TGTGCCGGAACTCCTCGGGCGGGAGGTCCAGATACGCAGTATTTT.

Worth noting for this clonotype: This may be a read error: a much more frequent sequence differs by one nucleotide. The chain is built from TRBV20-1 and TRBJ2-5; D is uncertain. V was trimmed by 3 bases and J by 3 bases, leaving 8 bases between them. This CDR3 contains 12 residues. Per germline, CDR1 DFQATT and CDR2 SNEGSKA (reference sequence). The CDR3 DNA follows: TGCAGTGCTAGGACCGACAAAGAGACCCAGTACTTC. Protein product: CSARTDKETQYF.

This clonotype was recorded many times. The genes are TRBV6-1 and TRBJ2-3, with TRBD2 matching over 11 bases. The CDR3 covers 14 residues. J gave up 5 bases and V 6 bases, and 4 bases lay outside the gene matches. From germline, CDR1 is MNHNS and CDR2 SASEGT. In nucleotides, the CDR3 is TGTGCCAGCAGGGAAACTAGCGGGGGAGATACGCAGTATTTT. Translated: CASRETSGGDTQYF.

This clonotype was detected many times. The gene calls are TRBV27 and TRBJ2-5, with unresolved D. The length of the CDR3 is 16 residues. The ends were cut back, 5 bases at V and 1 base at J, with 17 bases in the middle. Germline V gene lookup returns CDR1 MNHEY and CDR2 SMNVEV (reference sequence). The CDR3 DNA reads TGTGCCAGCAGTCTAACACGACACCCGACCCAAGAGACCCAGTACTTC. Translating it yields CASSLTRHPTQETQYF.

In this sample, this clonotype turned up a few times. V usage is TRBV20-1 and J usage is TRBJ1-1; TRBD1 is a possible D gene (5 bases). The CDR3 extends over 12 amino acids. Germline assignment: CDR1 DFQATT and CDR2 SNEGSKA (reference sequence). The V and J ends lost 6 bases and 5 bases respectively, with 13 bases between them. CDR3 region: CSAPRRGTEAFF. CDR3 DNA sequence: TGCAGTGCCCCCCGCCGGGGGACTGAAGCTTTCTTT.

A few counts support this clonotype. This CDR3 is CASRQDTTFTF. The CDR3 DNA sequence: TGTGCCAGCAGGCAAGACACTACCTTCACCTTC. The chain carries TRBV2 and TRBJ1-2; D gene unclear. The V gene lost 6 bases and the J gene lost 13 bases, with 15 bases spanning the gap. Germline values: CDR1 SNHLY, CDR2 FYNNEI. This CDR3 region has 11 residues.

This clonotype was observed many times. The chain is built from TRBV28 and TRBJ2-7; a weak D match, TRBD1 (6 bases). The CDR3 loop spans 14 amino acids. Trimming took off 3 bases at V and 2 bases at J, with 11 bases between the two ends. Germline loops: CDR1 MDHEN, CDR2 SYDVKM. CDR3 sequence: CASSLGGQTYEQYF. As DNA, the CDR3 is TGTGCCAGCAGTTTGGGCGGACAGACCTACGAGCAGTACTTC.